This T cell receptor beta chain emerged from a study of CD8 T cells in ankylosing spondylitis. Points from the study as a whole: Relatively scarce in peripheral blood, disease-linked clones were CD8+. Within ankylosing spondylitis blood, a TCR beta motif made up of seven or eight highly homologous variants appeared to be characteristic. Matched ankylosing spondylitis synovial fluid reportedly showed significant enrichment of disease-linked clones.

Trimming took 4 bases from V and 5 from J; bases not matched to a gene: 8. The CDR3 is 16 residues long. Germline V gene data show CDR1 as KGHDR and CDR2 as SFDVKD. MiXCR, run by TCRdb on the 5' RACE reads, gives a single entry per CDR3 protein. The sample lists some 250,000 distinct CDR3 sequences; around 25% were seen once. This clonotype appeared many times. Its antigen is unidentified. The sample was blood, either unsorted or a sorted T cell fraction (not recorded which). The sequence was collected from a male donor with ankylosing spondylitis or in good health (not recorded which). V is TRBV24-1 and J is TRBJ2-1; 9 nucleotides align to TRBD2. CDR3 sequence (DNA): TGTGCCACCAGTGACACAAGCGGGGGGACTAACAATGAGCAGTTCTTC. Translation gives CATSDTSGGTNNEQFF.